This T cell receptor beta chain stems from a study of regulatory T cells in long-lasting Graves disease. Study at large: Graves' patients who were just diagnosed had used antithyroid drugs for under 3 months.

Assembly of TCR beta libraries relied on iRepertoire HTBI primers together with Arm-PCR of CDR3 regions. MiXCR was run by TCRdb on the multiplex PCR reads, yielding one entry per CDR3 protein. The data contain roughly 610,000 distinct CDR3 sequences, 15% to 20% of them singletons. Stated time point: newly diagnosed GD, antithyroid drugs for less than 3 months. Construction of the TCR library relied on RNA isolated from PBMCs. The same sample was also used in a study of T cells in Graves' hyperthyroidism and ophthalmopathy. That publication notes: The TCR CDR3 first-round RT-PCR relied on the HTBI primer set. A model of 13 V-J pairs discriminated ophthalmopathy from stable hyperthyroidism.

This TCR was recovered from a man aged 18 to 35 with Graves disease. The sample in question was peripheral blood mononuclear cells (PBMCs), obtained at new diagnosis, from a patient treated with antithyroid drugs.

The CDR3 sequence is CASSLHGPKTGFYNEQFF. DNA of the CDR3: TGTGCCAGCAGCCTGCACGGTCCCAAAACTGGTTTCTACAATGAGCAGTTCTTC. The chain couples TRBV7-3 to TRBJ2-1, with D hard to call. The germline V gene has CDR1 SGHTA and CDR2 FQGTGA. V was cut by 5 bases and J by 3 bases, with 23 bases left in between. The CDR3 sequence is 18 residues long.